This TCR beta chain comes out of a study of PD-L1 blockade in urothelial cancer. The V gene's germline CDR1 is LNHDA and CDR2 SQIVND (reference sequence). Trimming cost V 6 bases and J 2 bases; bases outside gene matches: 10. The CDR3 has 15 residues. The repertoire was sequenced with immunoSEQ multiplex PCR; TCRdb's copy has only in-frame clones and lacks some. The sample includes 35,000 to 50,000 clones, around 81% of them seen just once. Described time point: pretreatment peripheral blood. The V and J genes are TRBV19 and TRBJ2-7, with 7 bases fitting TRBD2. The sequence was obtained from a man in his sixties with urothelial cancer. The specimen was PBMCs, collected around atezolizumab (anti-PD-L1) treatment. The CDR3 nucleotides read TGTGCCAGTAGCCTCAGCGGGGTTAAACCCTACGAGCAGTACTTC. This gives the protein CASSLSGVKPYEQYF.